The 24 T cell receptor beta chains given below trace back to one sample, sequenced in a study of shared clonotypes between healthy human individuals. TCRdb's table, derived via immunoSEQ multiplex PCR, lists solely in-frame clones and lacks some. In the table there are 1,400,000 or so clones, roughly 98.5% of which are singletons. The specimen was naive CD4+ T cells sorted from blood. As to subset: CD45RA+ positively selected. The source is a man younger than 40 in good health.

The rearrangement joins TRBV21-1 to TRBJ2-7; TRBD2, the table's D call, was not compared with the DNA. TRBV21-1 is a pseudogene locus. This CDR3 contains 11 residues. The CDR3 DNA is TGTGCCAGCAGCCCATCGGGGGAGCAGTACTTC. Protein product: CASSPSGEQYF.

The genes are TRBV7-7 and TRBJ2-7; 13 nucleotides match TRBD2. The CDR3 is 16 residues long. Germline values: CDR1 SSHAT, CDR2 FNYEAQ (reference sequence). The trim removed 5 bases at V and 3 bases at J, leaving 7 bases unmatched. The CDR3 is CASSTRRTSGSYEQYF. CDR3 in DNA: TGTGCCAGCAGCACCCGCCGGACTAGCGGGAGCTACGAGCAGTACTTC.

On this clone: This sample includes further DNA sequences coding for the same CDR3. The chain joins TRBV28 to TRBJ2-2; 8 bases line up with TRBD1. CDR1 is MDHEN and CDR2 is SYDVKM in the germline V gene. The length of the CDR3 is 13 residues. Unmatched junction bases numbered 0, after V lost 3 bases and J lost 6 bases. CDR3 sequence reads: CASSFRGPGELFF. CDR3 DNA: TGTGCCAGCAGTTTCAGGGGGCCCGGGGAGCTGTTTTTT. Drawing the rest from reference TRBV28 and TRBJ2-2, the complete variable domain is DVKVTQSSRYLVKRTGEKVFLECVQDMDHENMFWYRQDPGLGLRLIYFSYDVKMKEKGDIPEGYSVSREKKERFSLILESASTNQTSMYLCASSFRGPGELFFGEGSRLTVL.

The chain joins TRBV4-3 to TRBJ2-3, with 7 bases aligning to TRBD2. J was trimmed by 10 bases and V by 4 bases; bases with no gene match: 8. The V gene's germline CDR1 is LGHNA and CDR2 YSLEER. There are 13 residues in the CDR3. The CDR3 protein is CASSPMRGGAQYF. The CDR3 region has the DNA TGCGCCAGCAGCCCTATGCGGGGAGGGGCGCAGTATTTT.

CDR3 amino acids: CATSPTSGRAVTGELFF. CDR3 nucleotide sequence: TGTGCCACCTCTCCGACTAGCGGGAGGGCTGTCACCGGGGAGCTGTTTTTT. The rearrangement links TRBV5-6 to TRBJ2-2; TRBD2 agrees at 14 bases. The CDR3 sequence is 17 residues long. The V gene end was trimmed by 9 bases and the J gene end by 4 bases; junction bases not matched to a gene: 11. Per germline, CDR1 SGHDT and CDR2 YYEEEE.

The genes are TRBV11-2 and TRBJ2-5; no clear D. CDR3 length: 13 residues. The germline V gene has CDR1 SGHAT and CDR2 FQNNGV. V lost 1 base, J lost 0 bases, and 3 bases lay in between. This CDR3 is CASSLVDQETQYF. CDR3 coding DNA: TGTGCCAGCAGCTTAGTGGACCAAGAGACCCAGTACTTC. The full variable domain, completed using reference TRBV11-2 and TRBJ2-5, is EAGVAQSPRYKIIEKRQSVAFWCNPISGHATLYWYQQILGQGPKLLIQFQNNGVVDDSQLPKDRFSAERLKGVDSTLKIQPAKLEDSAVYLCASSLVDQETQYFGPGTRLLVL.

The rearrangement uses TRBV5-1 and TRBJ2-1; 7 bases are a match to TRBD2. J lost 0 bases, V lost 4 bases, and 1 base had no gene match. CDR3 length: 14 residues. Germline CDR1 SGHRS, CDR2 YFSETQ. The CDR3 here is CASSAGVSYNEQFF. Written as DNA, the CDR3 is TGCGCCAGCAGCGCGGGGGTCTCCTACAATGAGCAGTTCTTC. Full variable domain (outside the CDR3, taken from reference TRBV5-1 and TRBJ2-1): KAGVTQTPRYLIKTRGQQVTLSCSPISGHRSVSWYQQTPGQGLQFLFEYFSETQRNKGNFPGRFSGRQFSNSRSEMNVSTLELGDSALYLCASSAGVSYNEQFFGPGTRLTVL.

This clone was seen just once. V and J are TRBV14 and TRBJ2-1, with 12 bases identical to TRBD1. The CDR3 contains 17 residues. Germline trimming cut 4 bases from V and 3 bases from J; bases unmatched to any gene: 7. Germline V gene lookup returns CDR1 SGHDN and CDR2 FVKESK. As DNA, the CDR3 is TGTGCCAGCAGCCCGCGGGACAGGGGGCTTATCTACAATGAGCAGTTCTTC. Translated: CASSPRDRGLIYNEQFF.

The rearrangement links TRBV9 to TRBJ1-5, with unresolved D. Germline assignment: CDR1 SGDLS and CDR2 YYNGEE. The length of the CDR3 is 14 residues. V dropped 4 bases and J dropped 3 bases, with 11 bases sitting between them. This CDR3 is CASSSGFPNQPQHF. DNA of the CDR3: TGTGCCAGCAGCTCGGGATTTCCCAATCAGCCCCAGCATTTT. Supplemented by reference TRBV9 and TRBJ1-5, the full variable domain reads DSGVTQTPKHLITATGQRVTLRCSPRSGDLSVYWYQQSLDQGLQFLIQYYNGEERAKGNILERFSAQQFPDLHSELNLSSLELGDSALYFCASSSGFPNQPQHFGDGTRLSIL.

The genes are TRBV29-1 and TRBJ2-3, with D unresolved. The CDR3 extends over 14 amino acids. The ends were cut back, 0 bases at V and 4 bases at J, with 11 bases in the middle. Germline lookup yields CDR1 SQVTM and CDR2 ANQGSEA. The CDR3 spells CSVEDPNGADTQYF. CDR3 nucleotide sequence: TGCAGCGTTGAAGACCCGAATGGGGCAGATACGCAGTATTTT.

A remark on this clone: At the DNA level, this CDR3 is encoded by other sequences in the same sample as well. V and J are TRBV5-1 and TRBJ2-1; D unresolved. Trimming shortened V by 0 bases and J by 0 bases, and 10 bases separated the two germline ends. Germline V gives CDR1 SGHRS, CDR2 YFSETQ. The CDR3 loop spans 16 amino acids. CDR3 amino acids: CASSLAGSSSYNEQFF. The CDR3 nucleotides read TGCGCCAGCAGCTTGGCCGGATCGAGCTCCTACAATGAGCAGTTCTTC.

V and J are TRBV18 and TRBJ2-5, with D tentatively TRBD2 (5 bases). Trimming removed 3 bases at V and 1 base at J, with 15 bases between. The CDR3 runs to 16 residues. Germline loops: CDR1 KGHSH, CDR2 LQKENI. The CDR3 protein is CASSPARAHPQETQYF. CDR3 coding DNA: TGTGCCAGCTCACCCGCGAGGGCTCATCCCCAAGAGACCCAGTACTTC. Complete variable domain (other parts from reference TRBV18 and TRBJ2-5): NAGVMQNPRHLVRRRGQEARLRCSPMKGHSHVYWYRQLPEEGLKFMVYLQKENIIDESGMPKERFSAEFPKEGPSILRIQQVVRGDSAAYFCASSPARAHPQETQYFGPGTRLLVL.

The chain employs TRBV2 and TRBJ1-1, with 7 bases lining up with TRBD1. This CDR3 comprises 14 residues. The V gene's germline CDR1 is SNHLY and CDR2 FYNNEI. Trimming took 5 bases from V and 5 from J; bases not matched to a gene: 8. In nucleotides, the CDR3 is TGTGCCAGCAGTTCCGGACAGGTTAAGACTGAAGCTTTCTTT. Encoded protein: CASSSGQVKTEAFF.

This clone occurred once. The rearrangement joins TRBV19 to TRBJ2-3; maybe TRBD2 (6 bases). V shed 5 bases and J shed 4 bases, with 10 bases lying between them. Germline V CDR1 and CDR2: LNHDA, SQIVND (reference sequence). This CDR3 region has 13 residues. CDR3: CASSADYPDTQYF. CDR3 sequence (DNA): TGTGCCAGTAGTGCGGACTATCCAGATACGCAGTATTTT. The variable domain in full, with the rest retrieved from reference TRBV19 and TRBJ2-3, is DGGITQSPKYLFRKEGQNVTLSCEQNLNHDAMYWYRQDPGQGLRLIYYSQIVNDFQKGDIAEGYSVSREKKESFPLTVTSAQKNPTAFYLCASSADYPDTQYFGPGTRLTVL.

The V gene is TRBV5-1, the J gene TRBJ2-5; 8 nucleotides align to TRBD1. The ends lost 4 bases at V and 1 base at J; junction bases unmatched: 6. The CDR3 totals 15 residues. CDR1 and CDR2 (germline): SGHRS, YFSETQ. CDR3 in amino acids: CASSRMTGAQETQYF. CDR3 bases: TGCGCCAGCAGCCGAATGACAGGGGCCCAAGAGACCCAGTACTTC.

This clone is a singleton in its sample. The rearrangement links TRBV5-1 to TRBJ1-4; 7 nucleotides align to TRBD1. The V gene end was trimmed by 2 bases and the J gene end by 13 bases; junction bases not matched to a gene: 11. CDR3 length: 14 residues. Germline CDR1 and CDR2: SGHRS and YFSETQ. CDR3 in amino acids: CASSFGTGEDRLFF. CDR3 in DNA: TGCGCCAGCAGCTTCGGAACAGGGGAGGATCGACTGTTTTTT.

The genes are TRBV19 and TRBJ2-3, with no clear D. The V end was cut by 6 bases, the J end by 4 bases, with 11 bases between. This CDR3 is 13 amino acids long. Germline V gives CDR1 LNHDA, CDR2 SQIVND (reference sequence). The CDR3 spells CASSLSVPDTQYF. The DNA for the CDR3 is TGTGCCAGTAGCCTTAGTGTCCCAGATACGCAGTATTTT.

The genes are TRBV11-2 and TRBJ2-1; TRBD2 matches 11 bases. Unmatched junction bases numbered 2, after V lost 1 base and J lost 6 bases. The germline CDR1 and CDR2 sequences are SGHAT and FQNNGV. CDR3 length: 15 residues. For the CDR3, the DNA is TGTGCCAGCAGCTTAGTGCTAGCGGGAGGCAATGAGCAGTTCTTC. Residues: CASSLVLAGGNEQFF.

The rearrangement uses TRBV16 and TRBJ1-3; TRBD1 matches at 7 bases. The CDR3 is 16 residues long. Losses at the gene ends were 4 bases for V and 3 bases for J; bases not matched to a gene: 9. Germline-derived CDR1 and CDR2 are KGHSY and FQNENV. The CDR3 protein is CASSLTGKSFGNTIYF. The CDR3, as DNA: TGTGCCAGCAGCCTGACAGGGAAGAGTTTTGGAAACACCATATATTTT.

The count of this clone is one. The V call is TRBV30, the J call TRBJ1-5, with 8 bases that match TRBD1. The CDR3 contains 15 residues. Per the germline V gene, CDR1 is GTSNPN and CDR2 is SVGIG (reference sequence). With V trimmed by 3 bases and J by 5 bases, 9 bases remained unmatched. CDR3 DNA: TGTGCCTGGAGCGAAGGACAGGGTAGGCATCAGCCCCAGCATTTT. It translates to CAWSEGQGRHQPQHF.

The V call is TRBV27, the J call TRBJ2-3; D is possibly TRBD1 or TRBD2 (5 bases each). This CDR3 has 16 residues. V was clipped by 6 bases and J by 4 bases, with 20 bases between them. Per the germline V gene, CDR1 is MNHEY and CDR2 is SMNVEV (reference sequence). This CDR3 reads CASSWDPRAPADTQYF. DNA for the CDR3: TGTGCCAGCAGCTGGGACCCTAGAGCCCCGGCAGATACGCAGTATTTT.

The chain combines TRBV11-2 with TRBJ1-5; tentatively, D is TRBD1 (6 bases). V dropped 1 base and J dropped 5 bases, with 9 bases sitting between them. Germline loops: CDR1 SGHAT, CDR2 FQNNGV. This CDR3 spans 14 amino acids. The CDR3 protein is CASSLGRGHQPQHF. CDR3 DNA sequence: TGTGCCAGCAGCTTAGGCAGGGGCCATCAGCCCCAGCATTTT.

V gene TRBV7-2 combines with J gene TRBJ2-5, with a possible D match to TRBD2 (6 bases). Germline V CDR1 and CDR2: SGHTA, FQGNSA. CDR3 length: 17 residues. The V and J ends lost 3 bases and 6 bases respectively, with 23 bases between them. The CDR3 DNA is TGTGCCAGCAGCTTTGTACGGAGGGAATTAATTGAGAAGACCCAGTACTTC. Amino acids: CASSFVRRELIEKTQYF.

The gene calls are TRBV10-2 and TRBJ2-7; D is uncertain. From germline, CDR1 is WSHSY and CDR2 SAAADI. Deletions cut 3 bases from V and 9 bases from J, with 9 bases between. This CDR3 has 11 amino acids. CDR3 DNA: TGCGCCAGCAGTGAAGCGTCTGTGCAGTACTTC. Translated, it gives CASSEASVQYF.